The present T cell receptor beta chain was sequenced within a study of PD-1 blockade in classical Hodgkin lymphoma. Study-wide background: On a schedule of every 2 weeks, patients received nivolumab 3 mg/kg intravenously. Findings and caveats of the study: A significant rise in TCR diversity by C4D1 was seen for CD4+ but not CD8+ cells. Newly diagnosed patients were reported to exhibit reduced baseline TCR diversity relative to healthy donors.

Each patient's relapse followed autologous stem cell transplantation, and brentuximab vedotin exposure varied. When best responses were assessed, they were complete response, partial response or progressive disease. Details on this clone: The antigen is unknown.

Trimming left V 2 bases short and J 0 bases short, with 12 bases between. Looked up from germline, CDR1 is KGHSH and CDR2 is LQKENI. This CDR3 is 16 amino acids long. TCRdb's table, derived via immunoSEQ multiplex PCR, lists solely in-frame clones and lacks some. Of roughly 41,000 clones detected, around nine tenths appear once; the ten largest clones hold approximately 7.6%. Here the sequenced sample was peripheral blood mononuclear cells (PBMCs), taken before the second cycle of nivolumab. This clonotype was obtained from a human donor with classical Hodgkin lymphoma. The chain joins TRBV18 to TRBJ2-3; tentative D call: TRBD2 (7 bases). The CDR3 DNA reads as TGTGCCAGCTCACCATTGGGGGGGCCTAGCACAGATACGCAGTATTTT. It encodes CASSPLGGPSTDTQYF.